The entry that follows covers one T cell receptor (beta chain) sequence. These data come from a study of T-cell memory formation after mild COVID-19. Constant-segment primers were used for 5'RACE, and the resulting TCR alpha and TCR beta cDNA libraries carried sample barcodes and UMIs. A single record per CDR3 protein comes from TCRdb applying MiXCR to the 5' RACE reads. Of approximately 490,000 distinct CDR3 sequences listed, 20% are singletons. In germline, CDR1 is SGHVS, CDR2 FNYEAQ. This CDR3 spans 15 amino acids. V lost 5 bases, J lost 0 bases, and 12 bases lay in between. The V gene is TRBV7-6, the J gene TRBJ2-3; a possible D gene is TRBD2 (6 bases). The TCR was taken from an adult woman who had mild COVID-19 (a few samples of this study predate the infection). Cell type and time point are not known. Sequencing input: PBMCs or a T cell subset sorted from them (not recorded which). The CDR3 nucleotides read TGTGCCAGCAGCCGAATGCGGGGTAGCACAGATACGCAGTATTTT. Its protein product is CASSRMRGSTDTQYF.